The 32 T cell receptor delta chains below all came from one sample that was sequenced in a study of gamma-delta chains in newborns, infants, children. With CATT, TCRdb re-called clones from the reads. The repertoire consists of 5,000 to 7,000 delta-chain clones, with around 2.5% occurring once and the leading ten covering roughly 15%. The sample was blood. These receptors originate from a child who was a newborn, infant or young child, either healthy, febrile or measles-vaccinated (not recorded which).

This clone came up a few times. For the CDR3, the DNA is TGTGCCTGTGACATACTGGGGGATACAAGCCCCTGGGACACCCGACAGATGTTTTTC. Protein: CACDILGDTSPWDTRQMFF. The rearrangement uses TRDV2 and TRDJ3; TRDD3 aligns across 12 bases. In germline, CDR1 is GEAIGNYY, CDR2 EKD. CDR3 length: 19 amino acids. J lost 2 bases, V lost 2 bases, and 6 bases had no gene match.

Remarks on this clone: A far larger clone is a single base away, which makes a read error likely. The J gene is TRDJ3, the V gene TRDV2; 13 nucleotides agree with TRDD3. The J gene was missing in TCRdb and was found by matching the end of the DNA to germline. This CDR3 comprises 20 residues. CDR1 GEAIGNYY and CDR2 EKD come from the germline V gene. CDR3 residues: CACGTVLGDTRSWDTRQMFF. The CDR3 nucleotides read TGTGCCTGTGGCACCGTACTGGGGGATACGCGCTCCTGGGACACCCGACAGATGTTTTTC.

This clone came up a few times. A read error may account for a junction end that differs from germline. V gene TRDV2 combines with J gene TRDJ3; tentatively, D is TRDD3 (6 bases). The germline V gene has CDR1 GEAIGNYY and CDR2 EKD. CDR3 length: 17 residues. The CDR3 region is CACDSVLGPWGTRQMFF. The CDR3 nucleotides are TGTGCCTGTGACTCGGTACTGGGCCCCTGGGGCACCCGACAGATGTTTTTC.

This clone was detected a few times. The gene calls are TRDV2 and TRDJ3, with 13 bases lining up with TRDD3. The CDR3 spans 19 residues. Per germline, CDR1 GEAIGNYY and CDR2 EKD. V lost 2 bases and J lost 0; bases outside the gene matches: 3. The DNA for the CDR3 is TGTGCCTGTGACAGACTGGGGGATACGAGCTCCTGGGACACCCGACAGATGTTTTTC. This encodes CACDRLGDTSSWDTRQMFF.

Concerning this clone itself: A much larger clone differs by one base, so this may be a read error. Other DNA sequences from this sample encode an identical CDR3 as well. The V call is TRDV2, the J call TRDJ3; 12 bases are shared with TRDD3. CDR1 and CDR2 from the germline V gene are GEAIGNYY and EKD. The CDR3 covers 20 residues. V shed 0 bases, J shed 0 bases, and the junction held 5 bases outside the gene matches. The chain's CDR3 is CACDTVLGDTGSWDTRQMFF. In nucleotides, the CDR3 is TGTGCCTGTGACACCGTACTGGGGGATACCGGCTCCTGGGACACCCGACAGATGTTTTTC.

There are a few counts of this clone. Other DNA sequences from this sample encode an identical CDR3 as well. The chain joins TRDV2 to TRDJ3; TRDD3 matches 12 bases. With V trimmed by 7 bases and J by 1 base, 10 bases remained unmatched. There are 19 residues in the CDR3. Germline V CDR1 and CDR2: GEAIGNYY, EKD. Here the CDR3 reads CACDPLLGDTSWDTRQMFF. The CDR3 DNA is TGTGCCTGCGACCCTCTACTGGGGGATACTTCCTGGGACACCCGACAGATGTTTTTC.

The J gene is TRDJ3; the V gene was not called; the table calls TRDD3, which could not be checked here. The CDR3 runs 20 residues. CDR3 protein: CACDTAGLGPSSWDTRQMFF. CDR3 nucleotide sequence: TGTGCCTGTGACACCGCGGGACTGGGACCCAGCTCCTGGGACACCCGACAGATGTTTTTC.

Relative to its sample, this clone is medium-sized (0.01 to 0.1%). Other nucleotide sequences in the sample specify the same CDR3. The chain is built from TRDV2 and TRDJ2, with 9 bases lining up with TRDD3. This CDR3 contains 15 residues. The V segment lost 0 bases and the J segment 3 bases; nucleotides outside the gene matches: 1. Germline loops: CDR1 GEAIGNYY, CDR2 EKD. The CDR3 DNA is TGTGCCTGTGACACCCTGGGGGATCTGACAGCACAACTCTTCTTT. Amino acid sequence: CACDTLGDLTAQLFF.

This clone was seen only a few times. DNA for the CDR3: TGTGCCTGTGACTCCTGGGGGTCCGACGGTTCCTGGGACACCCGACAGATGTTTTTC. Translating it yields CACDSWGSDGSWDTRQMFF. The chain combines TRDV2 with TRDJ3; 7 nucleotides agree with TRDD3. J lost 1 base, V lost 3 bases, and 11 bases had no gene match. CDR1 and CDR2 from the germline V gene are GEAIGNYY and EKD. The CDR3 contains 19 residues.

This clone was found a few times. The chain carries TRDV2 and TRDJ3, with TRDD3 identical over 11 bases. The CDR3 is 22 residues long. J was trimmed by 0 bases and V by 0 bases; bases with no gene match: 12. CDR1 and CDR2 from the germline V gene are GEAIGNYY and EKD. This CDR3 reads CACDTVGGYARSSSWDTRQMFF. The CDR3 coding sequence is TGTGCCTGTGACACCGTTGGGGGATACGCCCGTTCCAGCTCCTGGGACACCCGACAGATGTTTTTC.

As for this clone: Other DNA sequences in the sample encode the same CDR3. V gene TRDV2 combines with J gene TRDJ2; D may be TRDD3 (5 bases). The CDR3 length is 15 residues. The germline CDR1 and CDR2 sequences are GEAIGNYY and EKD. Trimming pared 0 bases from V and 4 bases from J, leaving 11 bases between. The DNA for the CDR3 is TGTGCCTGTGACACCCTAGGGGAGGCGACAGCACAACTCTTCTTT. Encoded protein: CACDTLGEATAQLFF.

The table lists this clone with a few counts. A much more abundant neighbour one base away suggests this may be a read error. V usage is TRDV2 and J usage is TRDJ3; 9 nucleotides agree with TRDD3. There are 20 residues in the CDR3. The V gene's germline CDR1 is GEAIGNYY and CDR2 EKD. The CDR3 coding sequence is TGTGCCTGTGACCTACTGGGGGACCAACCTAGCTCCTGGGACGCCCGACAGATGTTTTTC. Amino acids: CACDLLGDQPSSWDARQMFF.

This clone is labeled medium-sized. In DNA, the CDR3 is TGTGCCTGTGACATACTGGGGGATAACACCTGGGACACCCGACAGATGTTTTTC. It encodes CACDILGDNTWDTRQMFF. The V gene is TRDV2, the J gene TRDJ3, with TRDD3 identical over 11 bases. The CDR3 is 18 residues long. After removal of 2 bases from V and 2 bases from J, the junction contained 4 bases not matched to a gene. Germline V gene lookup returns CDR1 GEAIGNYY and CDR2 EKD.

This clone is deemed medium-sized. V and J are TRDV2 and TRDJ3; TRDD3 aligns across 10 bases. The germline gives CDR1 GEAIGNYY, CDR2 EKD. CDR3 length: 20 residues. The junction had 7 bases not matched to a gene; V was cut back by 0 bases and J by 0 bases. The CDR3, as DNA: TGTGCCTGTGACACCGTACTGGGGGATGGAAGCTCCTGGGACACCCGACAGATGTTTTTC. This sequence encodes CACDTVLGDGSSWDTRQMFF.

This clone has only a few counts. A far larger clone lies a single base away; this is likely a read error. The sample holds other DNA sequences that translate to the same CDR3. The chain joins TRDV2 to TRDJ2; 7 bases line up with TRDD3. The CDR3 totals 13 residues. The V gene's germline CDR1 is GEAIGNYY and CDR2 EKD. The CDR3 DNA follows: TGTGCCTGTGACACCTGGGGGACAGCACAGCTCTTCTTT. Its translation: CACDTWGTAQLFF.

The sample holds a few counts of this clone. The TCRdb record carries a much larger clone's protein, which differs from this DNA's translation at residue 7; a read error is the likely cause, and the protein listed here is the DNA translation. The J gene is TRDJ2, the V gene TRDV2; no firm D call. V lost 0 bases to trimming and J lost 0 bases, with 7 bases between them. The length of the CDR3 is 15 residues. Germline assignment: CDR1 GEAIGNYY and CDR2 EKD. DNA for the CDR3: TGTGCCTGTGACACCTGGAGGGCTTTGACAGCACAACTCTTCTTT. This sequence encodes CACDTWRALTAQLFF.

This clone has only a few counts. Possible read error: a much larger clone is one base away. The chain combines TRDV2 with TRDJ3, with 10 nucleotides matching TRDD3. The germline gives CDR1 GEAIGNYY, CDR2 EKD. This CDR3 comprises 20 residues. CDR3 sequence (DNA): TGTGCCTGTGGCACCGTACTGGGGGATCTCCACTCCTGGGACACCCGACAGATGTTTTTC. Amino acids: CACGTVLGDLHSWDTRQMFF.

This clone turned up a few times. The protein TCRdb lists belongs to a much larger clone and differs from this DNA's translation at residue 7, which points to a read error; the protein shown is made from the DNA. The J gene is TRDJ3, the V gene TRDV2, with a tentative D call TRDD3 (5 bases). CDR1 and CDR2 from the germline V gene are GEAIGNYY and EKD. The CDR3 totals 18 residues. V was clipped by 0 bases and J by 1 base, with 12 bases between them. The CDR3 DNA reads as TGTGCCTGTGACACCGGGAGATACAAGTCCTGGGACACCCGACAGATGTTTTTC. It encodes CACDTGRYKSWDTRQMFF.

A few counts support this clone. The J gene is TRDJ1, the V gene TRDV1, with 10 bases lining up with TRDD3. Germline V lookup: CDR1 TSWWSYY, CDR2 QGS. The CDR3 extends over 16 amino acids. After removal of 2 bases from V and 2 bases from J, the junction contained 5 bases not matched to a gene. The CDR3 loop is CALGESVLGDTDKLIF. The CDR3 coding sequence is TGTGCTCTTGGGGAATCCGTACTGGGGGATACCGATAAACTCATCTTT.

This clone was counted between two and nine times. The germline gene is not matched at one end of the junction; a read error may be the cause. V gene TRDV2 combines with J gene TRDJ3; 10 bases match TRDD3. The CDR3 has 20 residues. The V gene's germline CDR1 is GEAIGNYY and CDR2 EKD. The CDR3 loop is CACDTGWGILSSWDTRQMFF. For the CDR3, the DNA is TGTGCCTGTGACACCGGATGGGGGATACTCTCCTCCTGGGACACCCGCCAGATGTTCTTC.

This clone has more than one count but fewer than ten. One end of the junction varies from germline; a read error may be responsible. This sample also contains other DNA sequences that code for the same CDR3. J is TRDJ2 and V is TRDV2; 8 nucleotides align to TRDD3. CDR3 length equals 18 residues. Germline values: CDR1 GEAIGNYY, CDR2 EKD. The CDR3 region has the DNA TGCGCCTGTGACCCTTTGACTGGGGGCCCCTCTTTGACAGCACAACTCTTCTTT. It specifies CACDPLTGGPSLTAQLFF.

This clone is judged medium-sized. The chain recombines TRDV2 with TRDJ2; 10 nucleotides match TRDD3. The V gene's germline CDR1 is GEAIGNYY and CDR2 EKD. This CDR3 has 15 residues. Germline trimming cut 3 bases from V and 5 bases from J; bases unmatched to any gene: 5. CDR3 DNA sequence: TGTGCCTGTGACGGAGTACTGGGGGATACAGCACAACTCTTCTTT. Its protein is CACDGVLGDTAQLFF.

A word on this clone: Other DNA variants within this sample encode the same CDR3. This chain links TRDV2 with TRDJ3; possibly TRDD3 for D (6 bases). The CDR3 has 20 residues. V lost 0 bases and J lost 0, with 17 bases in between. Germline CDR1 is GEAIGNYY and CDR2 is EKD. The CDR3 DNA reads as TGTGCCTGTGACACCTGGGGGCCGCTTCGCCGCTCCTGGGACACCCGACAGATGTTTTTC. Its translation: CACDTWGPLRRSWDTRQMFF.

In this sample, this clone is medium-sized. This chain joins TRDV1 and TRDJ1; 12 bases align to TRDD3. CDR1 is TSWWSYY and CDR2 is QGS in the germline V gene. This CDR3 has 17 residues. V was clipped by 9 bases and J by 6 bases; unmatched bases: 17. The CDR3: CALVRTGGYIAYNKLIF. The DNA of the CDR3 is TGTGCTCTGGTACGTACTGGGGGATACATTGCATATAATAAACTCATCTTT.

In its sample, this clone ranks as medium-sized (0.01 to 0.1%). This specimen includes other DNA sequences encoding the same CDR3. The V call is TRDV2, the J call TRDJ1; 8 bases fit TRDD3. Germline V gene sequence: CDR1 GEAIGNYY, CDR2 EKD. The J segment lost 4 bases and the V segment lost 3 bases, leaving 9 bases of the junction unmatched. CDR3 size: 15 residues. CDR3 protein: CACDPVSTGGDKLIF. CDR3 DNA sequence: TGTGCCTGTGACCCCGTCAGTACTGGGGGCGATAAACTCATCTTT.

Details on this clone: This DNA's translation and the protein TCRdb lists, from a much larger clone, do not match at residue 15, likely due to a read error; the protein shown is translated from the DNA. This chain connects TRDV2 to TRDJ3, with 7 bases identical to TRDD3. Germline V CDR1 and CDR2: GEAIGNYY, EKD. The CDR3 is made up of 17 amino acids. For the CDR3, the DNA is TGTGCCTGTGACACCTGGGGGAGCTCCTGGGACACCCGACAGACGTTTTTC. This codes for CACDTWGSSWDTRQTFF.

With respect to this clone: This DNA translates differently at residue 14 from the TCRdb protein, which is that of a much larger clone; a read error is likely, and the protein shown is the DNA's own translation. The rearrangement links TRDV2 to TRDJ1; D may be TRDD3 (6 bases). Trimming removed 3 bases at V and 9 bases at J, with 22 bases between. CDR1 is GEAIGNYY, CDR2 EKD, per germline. This CDR3 contains 15 residues. CDR3 residues: CACDSLGGQTAQLIF. CDR3 coding DNA: TGTGCCTGTGACTCCCTTGGGGGGCAGACAGCACAACTCATCTTT.

The chain links TRDV2 to TRDJ3; 9 nucleotides match TRDD3. Per the germline V gene, CDR1 is GEAIGNYY and CDR2 is EKD. This CDR3 has 20 amino acids. Trimming cost V 0 bases and J 0 bases; bases outside gene matches: 8. CDR3 amino acids: CACDTVLGDHLSWDTRQMFF. The CDR3 coding sequence is TGTGCCTGTGACACCGTACTGGGGGACCACCTCTCCTGGGACACCCGACAGATGTTTTTC.

This sequence joins TRDV1 and TRDJ2; D is unclear. V was cut by 2 bases and J by 0 bases, with 13 bases left in between. Germline lookup yields CDR1 TSWWSYY and CDR2 QGS. This CDR3 has 17 amino acids. CDR3 coding DNA: TGTGCTCTTGGGGAATGGAGGTCTTACACTTTGACAGCACAACTCTTCTTT. Amino acid sequence: CALGEWRSYTLTAQLFF.

This clone was observed a handful of times. The protein TCRdb lists belongs to a much larger clone and differs from this DNA's translation at residue 9, which points to a read error; the protein shown is made from the DNA. The chain has TRDV2 and TRDJ3, with 8 bases aligning to TRDD3. The CDR3 is 17 residues long. V trimming: 0 bases; J trimming: 2 bases; junction bases outside the gene matches: 2. Germline CDR1 is GEAIGNYY and CDR2 is EKD. CDR3 residues: CACDTWGYPWDTRQMFF. The CDR3 nucleotides read TGTGCCTGTGACACCTGGGGATACCCCTGGGACACCCGACAGATGTTTTTC.

In the case of this clone: The same CDR3 also results from other DNA sequences found in this sample. The rearrangement uses TRDV2 and TRDJ3; D gene ambiguous. CDR3 length equals 17 residues. V was pared by 1 base and J by 0 bases, with 9 bases between. Germline lookup yields CDR1 GEAIGNYY and CDR2 EKD. The DNA of the CDR3 is TGTGCCTGTGACACGTTACTTAGCTCCTGGGACACCCGACAGATGTTTTTC. Protein: CACDTLLSSWDTRQMFF.

This clone was seen more than once but under ten times. This CDR3 is also generated by other DNA sequences in the sample. The gene calls are TRDV2 and TRDJ3; 11 bases align to TRDD3. Unmatched junction bases numbered 7, after V lost 0 bases and J lost 1 base. Germline V gene data show CDR1 as GEAIGNYY and CDR2 as EKD. The CDR3 runs to 20 residues. The CDR3 DNA reads TGTGCCTGTGACACCGCTGGGGGATACCGCGGATCCTGGGACACCCGACAGATGTTTTTC. It specifies CACDTAGGYRGSWDTRQMFF.